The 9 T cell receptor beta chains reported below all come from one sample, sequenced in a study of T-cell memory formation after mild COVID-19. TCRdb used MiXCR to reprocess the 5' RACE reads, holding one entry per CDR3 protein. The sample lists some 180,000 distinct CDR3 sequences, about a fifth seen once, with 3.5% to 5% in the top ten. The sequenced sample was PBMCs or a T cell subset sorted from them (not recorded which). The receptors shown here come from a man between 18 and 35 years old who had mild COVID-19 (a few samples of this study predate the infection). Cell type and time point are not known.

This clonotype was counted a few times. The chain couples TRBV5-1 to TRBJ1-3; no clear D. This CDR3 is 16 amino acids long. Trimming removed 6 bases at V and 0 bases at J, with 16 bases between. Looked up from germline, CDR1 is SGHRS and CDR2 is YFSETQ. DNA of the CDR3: TGCGCCAGCACGGTGGGCAACGGAGGCTCTGGAAACACCATATATTTT. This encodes CASTVGNGGSGNTIYF.

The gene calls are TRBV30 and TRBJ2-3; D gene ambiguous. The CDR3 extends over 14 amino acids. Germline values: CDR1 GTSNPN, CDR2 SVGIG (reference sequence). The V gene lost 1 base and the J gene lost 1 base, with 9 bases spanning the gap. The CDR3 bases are TGTGCCTGGAGTGGCGTGGTTGGCACAGATACGCAGTATTTT. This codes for CAWSGVVGTDTQYF.

The CDR3 here is CASSRQSGTNEKLFF. CDR3 DNA sequence: TGCGCCAGCAGCCGGCAGTCAGGAACTAATGAAAAACTGTTTTTT. V and J are TRBV4-3 and TRBJ1-4; D call uncertain. The V and J ends lost 4 bases and 1 base respectively, with 10 bases between them. This CDR3 is 15 amino acids long. Germline V lookup: CDR1 LGHNA, CDR2 YSLEER.

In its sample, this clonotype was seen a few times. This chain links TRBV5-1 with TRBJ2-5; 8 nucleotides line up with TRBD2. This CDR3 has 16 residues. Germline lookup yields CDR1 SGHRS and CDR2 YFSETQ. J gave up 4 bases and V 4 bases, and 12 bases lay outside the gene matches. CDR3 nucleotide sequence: TGCGCCAGCAGCCTGTACTCGGGGGGGGCCCGAGAGACCCAGTACTTC. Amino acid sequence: CASSLYSGGARETQYF. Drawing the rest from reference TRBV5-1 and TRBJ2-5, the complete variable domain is KAGVTQTPRYLIKTRGQQVTLSCSPISGHRSVSWYQQTPGQGLQFLFEYFSETQRNKGNFPGRFSGRQFSNSRSEMNVSTLELGDSALYLCASSLYSGGARETQYFGPGTRLLVL.

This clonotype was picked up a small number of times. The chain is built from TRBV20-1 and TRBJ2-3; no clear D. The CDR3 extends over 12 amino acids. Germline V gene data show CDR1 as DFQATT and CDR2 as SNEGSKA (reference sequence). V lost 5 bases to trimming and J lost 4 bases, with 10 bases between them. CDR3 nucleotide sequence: TGCAGTGCTGCCCCGGGCCCAGATACGCAGTATTTT. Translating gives CSAAPGPDTQYF.

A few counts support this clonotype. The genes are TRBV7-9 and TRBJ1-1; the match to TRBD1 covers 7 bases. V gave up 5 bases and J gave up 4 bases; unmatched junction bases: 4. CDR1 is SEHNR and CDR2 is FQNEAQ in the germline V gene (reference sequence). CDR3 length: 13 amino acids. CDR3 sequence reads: CASSISGGTEAFF. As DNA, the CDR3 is TGTGCCAGCAGCATTTCAGGGGGCACTGAAGCTTTCTTT.

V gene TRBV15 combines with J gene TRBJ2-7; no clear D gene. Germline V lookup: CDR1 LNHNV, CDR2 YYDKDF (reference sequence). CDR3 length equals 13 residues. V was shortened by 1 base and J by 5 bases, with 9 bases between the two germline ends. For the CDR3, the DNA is TGTGCCACCAGCAGAGTACTCCCGAACGAGCAGTACTTC. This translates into CATSRVLPNEQYF.

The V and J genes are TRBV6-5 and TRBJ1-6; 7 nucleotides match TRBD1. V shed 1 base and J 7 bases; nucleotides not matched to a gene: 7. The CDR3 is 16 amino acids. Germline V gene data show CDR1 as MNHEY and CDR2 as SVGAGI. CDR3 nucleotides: TGTGCCAGCAGTTACTTGTCGGGACAGATAAATTCACCCCTCCACTTT. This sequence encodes CASSYLSGQINSPLHF.

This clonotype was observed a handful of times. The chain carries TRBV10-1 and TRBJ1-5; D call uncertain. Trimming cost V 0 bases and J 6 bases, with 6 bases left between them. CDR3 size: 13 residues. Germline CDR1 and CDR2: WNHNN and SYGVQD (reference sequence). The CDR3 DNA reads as TGCGCCAGCAGTGAGTCTTACGGTCAGCCCCAGCATTTT. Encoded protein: CASSESYGQPQHF.